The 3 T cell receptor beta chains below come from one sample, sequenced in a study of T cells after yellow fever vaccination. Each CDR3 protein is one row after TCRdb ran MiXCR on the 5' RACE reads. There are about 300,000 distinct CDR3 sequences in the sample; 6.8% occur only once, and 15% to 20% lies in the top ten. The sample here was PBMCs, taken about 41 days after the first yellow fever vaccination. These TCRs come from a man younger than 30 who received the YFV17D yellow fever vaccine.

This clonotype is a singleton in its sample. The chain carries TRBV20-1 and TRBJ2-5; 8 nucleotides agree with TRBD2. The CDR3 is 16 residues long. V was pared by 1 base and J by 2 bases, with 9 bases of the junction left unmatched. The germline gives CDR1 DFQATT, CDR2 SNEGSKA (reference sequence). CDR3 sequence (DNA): TGCAGTGCTAGAGCTTTAGCGGGGTCTAATCAAGAGACCCAGTACTTC. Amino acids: CSARALAGSNQETQYF.

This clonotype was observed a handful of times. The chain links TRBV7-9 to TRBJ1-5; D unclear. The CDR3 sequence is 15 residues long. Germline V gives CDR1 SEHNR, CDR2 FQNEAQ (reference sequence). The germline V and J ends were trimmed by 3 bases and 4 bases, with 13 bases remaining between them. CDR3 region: CASSFGLGANQPQHF. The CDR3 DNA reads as TGTGCCAGCAGCTTTGGACTGGGAGCAAATCAGCCCCAGCATTTT.

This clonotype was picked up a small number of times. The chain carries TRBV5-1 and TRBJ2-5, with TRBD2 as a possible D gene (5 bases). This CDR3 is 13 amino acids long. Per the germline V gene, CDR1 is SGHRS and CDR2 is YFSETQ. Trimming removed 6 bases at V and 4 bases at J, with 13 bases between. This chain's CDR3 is CASTEFGRETQYF. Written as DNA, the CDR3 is TGCGCCAGCACGGAGTTTGGGAGAGAGACCCAGTACTTC.